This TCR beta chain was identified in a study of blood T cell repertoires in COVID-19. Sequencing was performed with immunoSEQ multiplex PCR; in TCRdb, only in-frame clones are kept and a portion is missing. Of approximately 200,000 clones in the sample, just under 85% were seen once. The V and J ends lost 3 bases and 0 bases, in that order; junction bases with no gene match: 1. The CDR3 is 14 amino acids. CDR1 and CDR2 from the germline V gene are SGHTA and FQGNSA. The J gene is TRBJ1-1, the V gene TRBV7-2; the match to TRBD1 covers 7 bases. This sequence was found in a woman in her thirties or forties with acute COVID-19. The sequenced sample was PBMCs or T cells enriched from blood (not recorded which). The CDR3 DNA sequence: TGTGCCAGCAGCTTGACAGGGTTGAACACTGAAGCTTTCTTT. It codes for CASSLTGLNTEAFF. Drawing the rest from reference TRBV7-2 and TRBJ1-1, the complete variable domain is GAGVSQSPSNKVTEKGKDVELRCDPISGHTALYWYRQSLGQGLEFLIYFQGNSAPDKSGLPSDRFSAERTGGSVSTLTIQRTQQEDSAVYLCASSLTGLNTEAFFGQGTRLTVV.